These 30 T cell receptor beta chains share one sample of origin, sequenced in a study of cytomegalovirus exposure and HLA in healthy donors. 13 Jbeta primers and 60 Vbeta primers were used for the PCR. Clones were read by immunoSEQ multiplex PCR, and TCRdb kept only the in-frame ones, dropping some. The sample includes approximately 210,000 clones, 70% to 80% seen only once; the top ten take more than 1.5%. The sequenced sample was PBMCs. The receptors derive from a girl aged 10 to 17 in good health and CMV-seropositive.

The chain has TRBV5-8 and TRBJ2-3; D is ambiguous. The CDR3 length is 13 residues. V was shortened by 1 base and J by 2 bases, with 5 bases between the two germline ends. The germline gives CDR1 SGHTS, CDR2 YDEGEE. CDR3 in amino acids: CASSLSDTDTQYF. In DNA form, the CDR3 reads TGTGCCAGCAGCTTGTCAGACACAGATACGCAGTATTTT.

CDR3 protein: CASSHRSTSSYEQYF. As DNA, the CDR3 is TGCGCCAGCAGCCACCGGTCGACAAGCAGCTACGAGCAGTACTTC. This chain joins TRBV4-1 and TRBJ2-7; unclear D gene. Between the trimmed V and J ends, which lost 3 bases and 3 bases, there was a span of 15 bases. Germline V gene sequence: CDR1 MGHRA, CDR2 YSYEKL. This CDR3 has 15 amino acids.

The CDR3 sequence: CAISRDSDTGELFF. CDR3 nucleotide sequence: TGTGCCATCAGCCGCGACAGCGACACCGGGGAGCTGTTTTTT. The chain links TRBV10-3 to TRBJ2-2, with a weak D call TRBD1 (5 bases). Germline V gene sequence: CDR1 ENHRY, CDR2 SYGVKD. The CDR3 is 14 residues long. V gave up 6 bases and J gave up 3 bases, with 11 bases separating them.

This rearrangement joins TRBV5-1 to TRBJ2-7, with TRBD1 matching over 7 bases. The CDR3 consists of 16 residues. Germline V gives CDR1 SGHRS, CDR2 YFSETQ. J lost 0 bases, V lost 4 bases, and 10 bases had no gene match. The CDR3 sequence is CASSASPRDSSYEQYF. The CDR3 DNA is TGCGCCAGCAGCGCATCACCCAGGGACAGCTCCTACGAGCAGTACTTC.

This clone has just a few counts. This chain uses TRBV7-8 with TRBJ2-1; TRBD1 matches 9 bases. CDR3 size: 15 residues. J lost 6 bases, V lost 5 bases, and 8 bases had no gene match. Germline CDR1 reads SGHVS; CDR2 reads FQNEAQ. For the CDR3, the DNA is TGTGCCAGCAGCCCTGAACGACAGGGGGTCAATGAGCAGTTCTTC. Encoded protein: CASSPERQGVNEQFF.

This clone was detected only once. The chain is built from TRBV7-6 and TRBJ2-5; 7 nucleotides agree with TRBD1. This CDR3 spans 16 amino acids. Germline CDR1 reads SGHVS; CDR2 reads FNYEAQ. V trimming: 4 bases; J trimming: 5 bases; junction bases outside the gene matches: 13. CDR3 residues: CASSSRTGRLGETQYF. CDR3 nucleotides: TGTGCCAGCAGCTCTCGGACAGGTCGATTAGGGGAGACCCAGTACTTC.

The table lists this clone with a few counts. This chain joins TRBV10-1 and TRBJ2-7, with D possibly matching TRBD2 (6 bases). This CDR3 comprises 18 residues. Germline CDR1 is WNHNN and CDR2 is SYGVQD (reference sequence). The V end lost 3 bases, the J end lost 0 bases, and 21 bases lay between the germline ends. The CDR3: CASSERERRRVLSYEQYF. The CDR3 nucleotides are TGCGCCAGCAGTGAAAGGGAAAGGAGGAGGGTCCTCTCCTACGAGCAGTACTTC.

The rearrangement uses TRBV19 and TRBJ1-1, with unresolved D. Deletions cut 0 bases from V and 1 base from J, with 12 bases between. The CDR3 length is 16 residues. Per germline, CDR1 LNHDA and CDR2 SQIVND (reference sequence). CDR3 protein: CASSIEFGQANTEAFF. Written as DNA, the CDR3 is TGTGCCAGTAGTATAGAGTTCGGCCAGGCGAACACTGAAGCTTTCTTT. Looking up the rest from reference TRBV19 and TRBJ1-1 gives the full variable domain: DGGITQSPKYLFRKEGQNVTLSCEQNLNHDAMYWYRQDPGQGLRLIYYSQIVNDFQKGDIAEGYSVSREKKESFPLTVTSAQKNPTAFYLCASSIEFGQANTEAFFGQGTRLTVV.

The V gene is TRBV4-2, the J gene TRBJ2-7; 7 bases map to TRBD1. The CDR3 contains 15 residues. With V trimmed by 1 base and J by 7 bases, 10 bases remained unmatched. Germline V lookup: CDR1 LGHNA, CDR2 YNFKEQ. The CDR3 DNA reads as TGTGCCAGCAGCCAAGCTTTAGGACAGGCCGATGAGCAGTACTTC. Translating it yields CASSQALGQADEQYF.

The rearrangement uses TRBV5-1 and TRBJ1-3; D may be TRBD1 (5 bases). Germline V gene sequence: CDR1 SGHRS, CDR2 YFSETQ. V was clipped by 0 bases and J by 3 bases, with 10 bases between them. CDR3 size: 15 residues. In nucleotides, the CDR3 is TGCGCCAGCAGCTTGGTAGGGGCGAGTGGAAACACCATATATTTT. Its protein is CASSLVGASGNTIYF.

V is TRBV7-2 and J is TRBJ2-3; TRBD2 is a possible D gene (6 bases). The CDR3 contains 16 residues. Germline CDR1 is SGHTA and CDR2 is FQGNSA. V was shortened by 1 base and J by 2 bases, with 13 bases between the two germline ends. CDR3 bases: TGTGCCAGCAGCTTAGGTAGTGGGGGGTACACAGATACGCAGTATTTT. This encodes CASSLGSGGYTDTQYF.

The rearrangement uses TRBV7-9 and TRBJ1-1; TRBD1 matches 7 bases. The germline V gene encodes CDR1 SEHNR and CDR2 FQNEAQ (reference sequence). The length of the CDR3 is 14 residues. Trimming at V came to 11 bases and at J to 0 bases, leaving 9 bases not matched to a gene. CDR3 coding DNA: TGTGCCGGGGGACAGTCCTCGATGAACACTGAAGCTTTCTTT. This codes for CAGGQSSMNTEAFF.

This chain uses TRBV10-3 with TRBJ1-2, with 7 bases fitting TRBD1. The CDR3 has 17 residues. Germline CDR1 is ENHRY and CDR2 is SYGVKD. The J segment lost 4 bases and the V segment lost 3 bases, leaving 14 bases of the junction unmatched. Here the CDR3 DNA reads TGTGCCATCAGTGATTTCGGGGACAGAGCTAGTCGCTATGGCTACACCTTC. Translation: CAISDFGDRASRYGYTF.

The V gene is TRBV15, the J gene TRBJ2-1; TRBD2 aligns across 7 bases. The germline V gene has CDR1 LNHNV and CDR2 YYDKDF (reference sequence). V dropped 1 base and J dropped 5; count of bases not matched to a gene: 8. The CDR3 consists of 16 residues. DNA for the CDR3: TGTGCCACCAGCAGAGGGATAATTGGGGGGGACAATGAGCAGTTCTTC. Translated, it gives CATSRGIIGGDNEQFF.

With regard to this clone: The sample has other DNA sequences that encode this CDR3 too. The rearrangement joins TRBV29-1 to TRBJ1-1, with 9 positions matching TRBD1. V lost 6 bases to trimming and J lost 5 bases; unmatched junction nucleotides: 4. The CDR3 is 12 residues long. From germline, CDR1 is SQVTM and CDR2 ANQGSEA. The CDR3 region is CSVGQGGTEAFF. In DNA, the CDR3 is TGCAGCGTGGGACAGGGAGGAACTGAAGCTTTCTTT.

The V call is TRBV10-3, the J call TRBJ2-1; no firm D call. This CDR3 comprises 13 residues. V shed 2 bases and J shed 5 bases, with 7 bases lying between them. Germline V gene lookup returns CDR1 ENHRY and CDR2 SYGVKD. CDR3 DNA: TGTGCCATCAGTGAGAGAACAGACAATGAGCAGTTCTTC. Residues: CAISERTDNEQFF.

The chain employs TRBV10-3 and TRBJ2-1; a possible D gene is TRBD1 (6 bases). Germline CDR1 and CDR2: ENHRY and SYGVKD. V lost 0 bases, J lost 4 bases, and 10 bases lay in between. The CDR3 spans 15 residues. The CDR3 DNA reads TGTGCCATCAGTGAGTCCAACAGGGAGTACAATGAGCAGTTCTTC. It codes for CAISESNREYNEQFF.

This clone has just one count. The V gene is TRBV18, the J gene TRBJ1-2, with D perhaps TRBD1 (6 bases). Germline loops: CDR1 KGHSH, CDR2 LQKENI. With 6 bases removed from V and 0 bases from J, the gap between germline ends came to 11 bases. The CDR3 extends over 14 amino acids. CDR3 DNA: TGTGCCAGCTCCAGGACAGAAACTAACTATGGCTACACCTTC. Translating gives CASSRTETNYGYTF.

This clone was observed a single time. The rearrangement joins TRBV27 to TRBJ1-2; TRBD1 aligns across 11 bases. J lost 8 bases, V lost 5 bases, and 7 bases had no gene match. The CDR3 loop spans 14 amino acids. From germline, CDR1 is MNHEY and CDR2 SMNVEV (reference sequence). The CDR3 coding sequence is TGTGCCAGCAGTCCGGGGACAGGGGGAAGAGGCTACACCTTC. It yields the protein CASSPGTGGRGYTF.

This rearrangement joins TRBV5-1 to TRBJ2-6; the match to TRBD1 covers 8 bases. The CDR3 runs to 16 residues. Trimming cost V 7 bases and J 0 bases; bases outside gene matches: 6. The germline V gene encodes CDR1 SGHRS and CDR2 YFSETQ. CDR3 in amino acids: CASSRDRSSGANVLTF. The CDR3, as DNA: TGCGCCAGCTCGAGGGACAGGAGCTCTGGGGCCAACGTCCTGACTTTC.

The genes are TRBV5-1 and TRBJ2-3; TRBD1 might be the D (6 bases). The ends were cut back, 2 bases at V and 0 bases at J, with 10 bases in the middle. The CDR3 totals 15 residues. The V gene's germline CDR1 is SGHRS and CDR2 YFSETQ. The DNA for the CDR3 is TGCGCCAGCAGCTTATCGGACAGAAGCACAGATACGCAGTATTTT. Encoded protein: CASSLSDRSTDTQYF. Full variable domain (remainder filled in from reference TRBV5-1 and TRBJ2-3): KAGVTQTPRYLIKTRGQQVTLSCSPISGHRSVSWYQQTPGQGLQFLFEYFSETQRNKGNFPGRFSGRQFSNSRSEMNVSTLELGDSALYLCASSLSDRSTDTQYFGPGTRLTVL.

This rearrangement joins TRBV5-1 to TRBJ1-1; TRBD1 is a possible D gene (6 bases). In germline, CDR1 is SGHRS, CDR2 YFSETQ. V was shortened by 4 bases and J by 0 bases, with 22 bases between the two germline ends. The CDR3 covers 18 residues. The CDR3 DNA reads as TGCGCCAGCAGCCCTAATGCAGGGGTTCCCCCTATGAACACTGAAGCTTTCTTT. As protein: CASSPNAGVPPMNTEAFF.

V and J are TRBV7-2 and TRBJ1-1; 7 bases are a match to TRBD1. The CDR3 length is 18 residues. Germline CDR1 is SGHTA and CDR2 is FQGNSA. V trimming: 5 bases; J trimming: 5 bases; junction bases outside the gene matches: 20. CDR3 sequence reads: CASSRAGTVQQLRTEAFF. The CDR3 DNA sequence: TGTGCCAGCAGCCGGGCCGGGACAGTGCAACAGTTGAGGACTGAAGCTTTCTTT. Complete variable domain (other parts from reference TRBV7-2 and TRBJ1-1): GAGVSQSPSNKVTEKGKDVELRCDPISGHTALYWYRQSLGQGLEFLIYFQGNSAPDKSGLPSDRFSAERTGGSVSTLTIQRTQQEDSAVYLCASSRAGTVQQLRTEAFFGQGTRLTVV.

V gene TRBV5-6 combines with J gene TRBJ2-7, with 8 nucleotides matching TRBD2. The V gene end was trimmed by 3 bases and the J gene end by 5 bases; junction bases not matched to a gene: 10. In germline, CDR1 is SGHDT, CDR2 YYEEEE. The CDR3 is 15 amino acids. The CDR3 DNA reads as TGTGCCAGCAGCTACGGGGGGGGCAATGGGGACGAGCAGTACTTC. Translating it yields CASSYGGGNGDEQYF.

The chain carries TRBV28 and TRBJ1-5; 10 bases agree with TRBD1. The length of the CDR3 is 15 residues. Per germline, CDR1 MDHEN and CDR2 SYDVKM. Trimming cost V 4 bases and J 6 bases; bases outside gene matches: 6. The CDR3 DNA is TGTGCCAGCAGTTCCGGGACAGGGGTCTTTCAGCCCCAGCATTTT. Translation: CASSSGTGVFQPQHF.

The chain joins TRBV7-8 to TRBJ2-2, with D perhaps TRBD2 (6 bases). Between the trimmed V and J ends, which lost 3 bases and 5 bases, there was a span of 13 bases. The germline CDR1 and CDR2 sequences are SGHVS and FQNEAQ. The CDR3 runs to 15 residues. This CDR3 reads CASSLEGRLTGELFF. The CDR3 nucleotides read TGTGCCAGCAGCTTGGAGGGACGGTTAACCGGGGAGCTGTTTTTT.

V usage is TRBV5-1 and J usage is TRBJ1-2; D remains ambiguous. CDR3 length: 13 amino acids. The V and J ends lost 5 bases and 4 bases respectively, with 12 bases between them. Germline CDR1 SGHRS, CDR2 YFSETQ. The DNA for the CDR3 is TGCGCCAGCAGACCCAGATCCCCCTATGGCTACACCTTC. It is translated as CASRPRSPYGYTF.

This clone was counted a single time. This rearrangement joins TRBV5-4 to TRBJ2-5; D unclear. TRBJ2-7 explains the end of the DNA better; the J call may be wrong. Per the germline V gene, CDR1 is SGHNT and CDR2 is YYREEE (reference sequence). The CDR3 spans 14 residues. As DNA, the CDR3 is TGTGCCAGCAGCTTGGGTGGCGGTTCCTACGAGCAGTACTTC. Amino acids: CASSLGGGSYEQYF.

This clone has a handful of counts. The rearrangement uses TRBV18 and TRBJ2-7; D uncertain. CDR3 length equals 14 residues. Germline loops: CDR1 KGHSH, CDR2 LQKENI. The V and J ends lost 5 bases and 0 bases respectively, with 11 bases between them. CDR3 amino acids: CASSSARSSYEQYF. Written as DNA, the CDR3 is TGTGCCAGCTCATCGGCGAGGAGCTCCTACGAGCAGTACTTC.

This sequence joins TRBV6-5 and TRBJ2-1, with a tentative D call TRBD2 (6 bases). The CDR3 length is 13 residues. In germline, CDR1 is MNHEY, CDR2 SVGAGI. With 5 bases removed from V and 7 bases from J, the gap between germline ends came to 12 bases. CDR3 amino acids: CASSPRGWNEQFF. CDR3 DNA: TGTGCCAGCAGTCCCCGGGGGTGGAATGAGCAGTTCTTC.